This TCR beta chain was identified during a study of identical twins. This clonotype has just a few counts. CDR3 length: 14 amino acids. The V end was cut by 5 bases, the J end by 5 bases, with 15 bases between. A single record per CDR3 protein comes from TCRdb applying MiXCR to the 5' RACE reads. The sample has a few hundred thousand distinct CDR3 sequences, roughly 13% seen once. Another study also made use of these data, one on yellow fever vaccine responses in identical twins.

The TCR originated in a woman under 30 in good health. The specimen sequenced was CD4+ T cells sorted from blood. The chain links TRBV12-3 or TRBV12-4 to TRBJ1-1, with D tentatively TRBD1 (6 bases). The CDR3 region is CASSPNPGATEAFF. CDR3 coding DNA: TGTGCCAGCAGTCCCAACCCAGGGGCTACTGAAGCTTTCTTT.